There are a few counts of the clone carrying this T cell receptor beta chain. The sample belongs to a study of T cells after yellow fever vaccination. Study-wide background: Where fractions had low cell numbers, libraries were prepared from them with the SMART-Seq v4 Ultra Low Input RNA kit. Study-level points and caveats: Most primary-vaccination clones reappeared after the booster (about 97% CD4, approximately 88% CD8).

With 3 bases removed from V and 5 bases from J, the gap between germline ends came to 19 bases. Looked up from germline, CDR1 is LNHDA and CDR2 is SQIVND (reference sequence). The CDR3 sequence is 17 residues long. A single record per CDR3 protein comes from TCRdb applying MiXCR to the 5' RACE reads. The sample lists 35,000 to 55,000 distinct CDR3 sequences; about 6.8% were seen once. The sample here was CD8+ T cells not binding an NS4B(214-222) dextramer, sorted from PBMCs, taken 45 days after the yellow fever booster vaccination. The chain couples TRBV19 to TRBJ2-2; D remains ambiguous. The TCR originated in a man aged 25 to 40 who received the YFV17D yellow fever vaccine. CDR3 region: CASSIIGLSGWTGELFF. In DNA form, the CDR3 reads TGTGCCAGTAGTATTATCGGTCTCAGTGGATGGACCGGGGAGCTGTTTTTT.